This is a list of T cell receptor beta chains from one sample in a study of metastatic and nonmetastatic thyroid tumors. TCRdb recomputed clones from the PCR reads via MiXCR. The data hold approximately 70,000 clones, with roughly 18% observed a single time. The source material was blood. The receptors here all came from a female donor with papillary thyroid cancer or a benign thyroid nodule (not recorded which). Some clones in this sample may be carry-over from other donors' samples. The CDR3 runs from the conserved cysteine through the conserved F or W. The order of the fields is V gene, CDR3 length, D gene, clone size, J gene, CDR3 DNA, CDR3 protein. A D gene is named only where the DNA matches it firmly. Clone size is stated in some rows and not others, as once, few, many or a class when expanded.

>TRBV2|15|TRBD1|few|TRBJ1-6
TGTGCCAGCAGTGAATCGCCAGGGGGCTTTTCACCCCTCCACTTT
CASSESPGGFSPLHF
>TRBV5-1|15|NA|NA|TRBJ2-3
TGCGCCAGCAGCTTGACTGGATTCAGCACAGATACGCAGTATTTT
CASSLTGFSTDTQYF
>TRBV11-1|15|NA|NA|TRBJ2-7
TGTGCCAGCATCCAAGAATCCCCGGGAGCTTGGGAGCAGTACTTC
CASIQESPGAWEQYF
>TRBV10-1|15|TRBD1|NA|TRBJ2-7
TGCGCCAGCAGTGAGAGTCGGGCAGGGGGCTACGAGCAGTACTTC
CASSESRAGGYEQYF
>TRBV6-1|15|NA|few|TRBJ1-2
TGTGCCAGCAGTAAAGGGGCTGAGCCGGGAAGCGGCTACACCTTC
CASSKGAEPGSGYTF
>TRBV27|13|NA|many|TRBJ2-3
TGTGCCAGCAGTTTTAGTAGCACAGATACGCAGTATTTT
CASSFSSTDTQYF
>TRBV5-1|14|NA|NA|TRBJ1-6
TGCGCCAGCAGCCTCCCGACAGGCGATTCACCCCTCCACTTT
CASSLPTGDSPLHF
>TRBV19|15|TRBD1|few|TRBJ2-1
TGTGCCAGTAGTCTCTGGGACAGCCCTTCCCATGAGCAGTTCTTC
CASSLWDSPSHEQFF
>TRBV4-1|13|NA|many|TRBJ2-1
TGCGCCAGCAGCCATGGAGGGTGGAATGAGCAGTTCTTC
CASSHGGWNEQFF
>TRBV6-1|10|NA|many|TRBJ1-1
TGTGCCAGCGGGGACACTGAAGCTTTCTTT
CASGDTEAFF
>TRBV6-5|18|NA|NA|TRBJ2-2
TGTGCCAGCATGGGGGGGCGGCAGGGATGGGTAGGCACCGGGGAGCTGTTTTTT
CASMGGRQGWVGTGELFF
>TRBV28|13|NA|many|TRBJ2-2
TGTGCCAGCAGTTGGGGGGCCACCGGGGAGCTGTTTTTT
CASSWGATGELFF
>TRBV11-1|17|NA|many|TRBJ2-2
TGTGCCAGCAGCTTAGGACGGCGGGTATCGAACACCGGGGAGCTGTTTTTT
CASSLGRRVSNTGELFF
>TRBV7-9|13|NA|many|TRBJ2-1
TGTGCCAGCAGCCAGCAACAGGGTAATGAGCAGTTCTTC
CASSQQQGNEQFF
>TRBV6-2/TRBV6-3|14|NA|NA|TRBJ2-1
TGTGCCAGCAGTTACCTAAGTCGGCCTAATGAGCAGTTCTTC
CASSYLSRPNEQFF
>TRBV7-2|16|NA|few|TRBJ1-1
TGTGCCAGCAGCTTAGCGGCAGCTTGGGGGAACACTGAAGCTTTCTTT
CASSLAAAWGNTEAFF
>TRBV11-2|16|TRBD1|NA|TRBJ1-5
TGTGTCAGCAGCCGATTGGGGACAAGGGGGCTTCAGCCCCAGCATTTT
CVSSRLGTRGLQPQHF
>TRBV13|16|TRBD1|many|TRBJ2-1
TGTGCCAGCAGCACCCGGGACAGGGGCTACTACAATGAGCAGTTCTTC
CASSTRDRGYYNEQFF
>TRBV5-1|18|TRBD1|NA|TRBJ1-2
TGCGCCAGCAGCCTCCGTCCCGGGACAGGGGGCAATAACTATGGCTACACCTTC
CASSLRPGTGGNNYGYTF
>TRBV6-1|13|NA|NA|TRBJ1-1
TGTGCCAGCAGTGAAGCCGAGAACACTGAAGCTTTCTTT
CASSEAENTEAFF
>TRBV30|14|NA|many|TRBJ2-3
TGTGCCTGGGGTGGAATCGGTCACACAGATACGCAGTATTTT
CAWGGIGHTDTQYF
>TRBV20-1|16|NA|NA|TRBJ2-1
TGCAGTGCTAGAGATCGGGGCAGGGGTTCCTACAATGAGCAGTTCTTC
CSARDRGRGSYNEQFF
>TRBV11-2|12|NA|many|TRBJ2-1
TGTGCCAGCAGCTTCTTTGGTAATGAGCAGTTCTTC
CASSFFGNEQFF